This is a list of T cell receptor beta chains from one sample in a study of Japanese encephalitis immunity and Zika vaccine responses. From the 5' RACE reads, TCRdb called clonotypes with MiXCR, one entry per CDR3 protein. The sample contains 180 or so distinct CDR3 sequences, around an eighth of which appear only once. The source material was antigen-activated CD4+ T cells from blood, cultured, sampled during a Zika inactivated vaccine study. These TCRs come from an adult woman who received an inactivated Zika virus vaccine. The CDR3 runs from the conserved cysteine through the conserved F or W. Each record gives: J gene, V gene, clone size, D gene, CDR3 length, CDR3 protein, CDR3 DNA. A D gene is named only where the DNA matches it firmly. Clone size, where shown, is once, few, many, or a class for clones that have expanded.

TRBJ1-2 | TRBV29-1 | medium-sized | NA | 11 | CSVGQNYGYTF | TGCAGCGTTGGGCAGAACTATGGCTACACCTTC
TRBJ2-5 | TRBV30 | large | TRBD2 | 15 | CAWSVRRGGQETQYF | TGTGCCTGGAGTGTACGGCGGGGGGGCCAAGAGACCCAGTACTTC
TRBJ1-6 | TRBV7-2 | large | NA | 14 | CASSQRGWESPLHF | TGTGCCAGCAGCCAAAGGGGTTGGGAGTCACCCCTCCACTTT
TRBJ2-3 | TRBV7-9 | large | NA | 15 | CASSHTVTSTDTQYF | TGTGCCAGCAGCCACACCGTCACTAGCACAGATACGCAGTATTTT
TRBJ2-1 | TRBV12-3/TRBV12-4 | NA | TRBD1 | 16 | CASSPLTGGPYNEYFF | TGTGCCAGCAGTCCCCTGACAGGGGGACCCTACAATGAGTATTTCTTC
TRBJ1-6 | TRBV12-5 | hyperexpanded | TRBD1 | 19 | CASGLAPLGTGYRNSPLHF | TGTGCTAGTGGTTTGGCCCCTCTGGGGACAGGATATCGTAATTCACCCCTCCACTTT
TRBJ1-1 | TRBV6-1 | large | TRBD1 | 15 | CASSDRSGGRTEAFF | TGTGCCAGCAGTGACCGTTCAGGGGGTCGTACTGAAGCTTTCTTT
TRBJ2-7 | TRBV20-1 | few | TRBD1 | 14 | CSAETGTVPYEQYF | TGCAGTGCCGAGACCGGGACAGTTCCTTACGAGCAGTACTTC
TRBJ1-1 | TRBV29-1 | large | NA | 16 | CSVDTAPGGANTEAFF | TGCAGCGTTGATACCGCCCCGGGGGGGGCAAACACTGAAGCTTTCTTT
TRBJ2-5 | TRBV6-5 | few | NA | 12 | CASSYAGETQYF | TGTGCCAGCAGTTACGCAGGGGAGACCCAGTACTTC
TRBJ1-5 | TRBV20-1 | hyperexpanded | NA | 15 | CSARDFAGLNQPQHF | TGCAGTGCTAGAGATTTTGCGGGTTTAAATCAGCCCCAGCATTTT
TRBJ1-1 | TRBV4-3 | NA | NA | 14 | CASSQVGTYTEAFF | TGCGCCAGCAGCCAAGTTGGGACCTACACTGAAGCTTTCTTT
TRBJ2-2 | TRBV18 | hyperexpanded | NA | 14 | CASSPSGGSGELFF | TGTGCCAGCTCACCGTCTGGGGGCTCCGGGGAGCTGTTTTTT
TRBJ1-4 | TRBV20-1 | large | NA | 11 | CSASVGEKLFF | TGCAGTGCCTCTGTGGGGGAAAAACTGTTTTTT
TRBJ2-2 | TRBV7-9 | medium-sized | TRBD1 | 15 | CASSGRTGGRGELFF | TGTGCCAGCAGCGGGCGGACAGGGGGCAGAGGGGAGCTGTTTTTT
TRBJ2-7 | TRBV28 | large | NA | 14 | CATSGPATSYEQYF | TGTGCCACATCTGGCCCGGCCACTTCCTACGAGCAGTACTTC
TRBJ1-4 | TRBV2 | medium-sized | NA | 12 | CASTGLGEKLFF | TGTGCCAGCACAGGGTTGGGTGAAAAACTGTTTTTT
TRBJ1-2 | TRBV7-8 | hyperexpanded | TRBD1 | 13 | CASSNRGNYGYTF | TGTGCCAGCAGCAACAGGGGAAACTATGGCTACACCTTC
TRBJ1-2 | TRBV5-6 | medium-sized | TRBD1 | 15 | CASSPRPDRGPGYTF | TGTGCCAGCAGCCCCCGCCCTGACAGGGGGCCTGGCTACACCTTC
TRBJ2-6 | TRBV29-1 | medium-sized | TRBD1 | 16 | CSAGGQAASGANVLTF | TGCAGCGCCGGAGGACAGGCGGCCTCTGGGGCCAACGTCCTGACTTTC
TRBJ2-3 | TRBV2 | large | NA | 16 | CASSEGFIPSTDTQYF | TGTGCCAGCAGTGAGGGTTTCATTCCTAGCACAGATACGCAGTATTTT
TRBJ2-1 | TRBV28 | hyperexpanded | NA | 11 | CASSLGTGQFF | TGTGCCAGCAGTTTAGGTACCGGGCAGTTCTTC
TRBJ1-1 | TRBV28 | large | NA | 15 | CASSLLASWNTEAFF | TGTGCCAGCAGTTTATTGGCCAGTTGGAACACTGAAGCTTTCTTT
TRBJ1-1 | TRBV18 | few | NA | 16 | CASSPRVGDGGPEAFF | TGTGCCAGCTCACCACGGGTCGGGGACGGAGGCCCTGAAGCTTTCTTT
TRBJ1-4 | TRBV6-6 | NA | NA | 14 | CASSYSSVGEKLFF | TGTGCCAGCAGTTACTCGAGTGTCGGGGAAAAACTGTTTTTT
TRBJ2-1 | TRBV5-1 | NA | NA | 16 | CASRLSWRTPYNEQFF | TGCGCCAGCAGACTATCTTGGCGGACCCCCTACAATGAGCAGTTCTTC
TRBJ1-2 | TRBV4-3 | NA | NA | 15 | CASSTTGTTDYGYTF | TGCGCCAGCAGCACGACCGGGACAACGGACTATGGCTACACCTTC
TRBJ2-1 | TRBV7-3 | hyperexpanded | TRBD2 | 14 | CASSLILADNEQFF | TGTGCCAGCAGCTTAATTCTAGCGGACAATGAGCAGTTCTTC
TRBJ1-3 | TRBV20-1 | large | TRBD1 | 15 | CSARKDRGSGNTIYF | TGCAGTGCTCGCAAGGACAGGGGGTCGGGAAACACCATATATTTT
TRBJ2-1 | TRBV28 | large | NA | 14 | CASSPDLLGNEQFF | TGTGCCAGCAGTCCAGACCTTCTAGGGAATGAGCAGTTCTTC
TRBJ2-1 | TRBV9 | medium-sized | TRBD2 | 17 | CASSVDPLAGFYNEQFF | TGTGCCAGCAGCGTAGACCCCCTAGCGGGCTTCTACAATGAGCAGTTCTTC
TRBJ2-3 | TRBV28 | hyperexpanded | TRBD2 | 14 | CASSPPGLANTQYF | TGTGCCAGCAGTCCTCCGGGACTAGCAAATACGCAGTATTTT
TRBJ1-1 | TRBV25-1 | large | NA | 14 | CATQERGWGTEAFF | TGTGCCACACAGGAGAGGGGGTGGGGGACTGAAGCTTTCTTT
TRBJ1-1 | TRBV5-5 | large | TRBD1 | 13 | CARNRTGDTEAFF | TGTGCCAGAAATCGGACAGGGGACACTGAAGCTTTCTTT
TRBJ2-7 | TRBV6-5 | large | NA | 13 | CASTGAGKYEQYF | TGTGCCAGCACAGGAGCAGGAAAGTACGAGCAGTACTTC
TRBJ2-6 | TRBV15 | large | NA | 14 | CATLWGAGANVLTF | TGTGCCACCCTCTGGGGGGCTGGGGCCAACGTCCTGACTTTC
TRBJ1-1 | TRBV28 | hyperexpanded | NA | 12 | CASSSPGRGAFF | TGTGCCAGCAGTTCTCCCGGACGAGGAGCTTTCTTT
TRBJ2-3 | TRBV19 | large | NA | 13 | CASNLLKGDTQYF | TGTGCCAGTAATCTGCTGAAAGGGGATACGCAGTATTTT
TRBJ2-1 | TRBV5-4 | medium-sized | TRBD2 | 15 | CASSRTSGANNEQFF | TGTGCCAGCAGCCGGACTAGCGGCGCTAACAATGAGCAGTTCTTC
TRBJ2-1 | TRBV4-1 | large | TRBD2 | 14 | CASSPGREGNEQFF | TGCGCCAGCAGCCCGGGGCGGGAGGGGAATGAGCAGTTCTTC